This paragraph reports one T cell receptor (beta chain). Participants were placed into cohorts based on the clinical history they reported. Two negative PCRs, clearance, or symptom resolution were required of recovered Cohort 3 donors. Per the original methods: Estimation of nucleated cell counts was performed using reference gene primer amplification. Sequenced by immunoSEQ multiplex PCR; TCRdb stores in-frame clones only, minus some. D and trimming were read from the DNA, whereas the V and J calls and clone size are those reported in that table. The table records about 160,000 clones, about 85% of them present only once. The CDR3 is 12 residues long. Germline V gives CDR1 MDHEN, CDR2 SYDVKM. V lost 5 bases to trimming and J lost 9 bases, with 11 bases between them. The data were taken from a study of blood T cell repertoires in COVID-19. At the level of the study: Some COVID-19 samples were acute and others convalescent; all came from the United States, Italy and Spain.

Sequencing input: PBMCs or T cells enriched from blood (not recorded which). The chain is built from TRBV28 and TRBJ1-5; D unclear. The clonotype was recovered from a woman aged 45 to 65 who had recovered from COVID-19. The CDR3 is CASSLLTGPQHF. In DNA, the CDR3 is TGTGCCAGCAGTCTACTCACCGGGCCCCAGCATTTT.